This TCR beta chain was found in a study of identical twins. Unique molecular identifiers were present on cDNA, and template switching added a universal primer site. MiXCR, run by TCRdb on the 5' RACE reads, gives a single entry per CDR3 protein. The repertoire holds roughly 260,000 distinct CDR3 sequences, with approximately 7.3% as singletons. The V gene's germline CDR1 is MNHEY and CDR2 SVGAGI. Losses at the gene ends were 0 bases for V and 4 bases for J; bases not matched to a gene: 3. This CDR3 spans 15 amino acids. The donors were all healthy and Caucasian. This clonotype appeared many times. The antigen is undetermined. General study findings and limits: Invariant T cells like MAIT and iNKT could partly confound the zero-insertion analyses.

These data also formed part of another study, on yellow fever vaccine responses in identical twins.

Specimen: CD8+ T cells sorted from blood. The clonotype was recovered from a young woman in good health. The chain employs TRBV6-5 and TRBJ2-1; 7 bases align to TRBD2. The CDR3 sequence: CASSYSTSFYNEQFF. The CDR3 nucleotides are TGTGCCAGCAGTTACTCGACTAGCTTTTACAATGAGCAGTTCTTC.